This TCR beta chain stems from a study of blood T cell dynamics during melanoma immunotherapy. As for time point: pre-treatment baseline. Clones were sequenced by immunoSEQ multiplex PCR, and TCRdb holds only the in-frame ones, with some missing. The top ten hold 3.5% to 6% of the sample, which has approximately 25,000 clones, approximately 88% seen once. Germline loops: CDR1 SEHNR, CDR2 FQNEAQ (reference sequence). Germline trimming cut 5 bases from V and 4 bases from J; bases unmatched to any gene: 8. The CDR3 totals 15 residues. This TCR was recovered from a human donor with melanoma. The rearrangement links TRBV7-9 to TRBJ1-2; the match to TRBD1 covers 9 bases. Sample: blood, taken from a patient treated with checkpoint blockade. CDR3 DNA: TGTGCCAGCAGCCTAGGGGTGGGACAGGGCTATGGCTACACCTTC. This encodes CASSLGVGQGYGYTF. The complete variable domain, with remaining parts taken from reference TRBV7-9 and TRBJ1-2, reads DTGVSQNPRHKITKRGQNVTFRCDPISEHNRLYWYRQTLGQGPEFLTYFQNEAQLEKSRLLSDRFSAERPKGSFSTLEIQRTEQGDSAMYLCASSLGVGQGYGYTFGSGTRLTVV.